The 13 T cell receptor beta chains given below trace back to one sample, sequenced in a study of shared clonotypes between healthy human individuals. Clones were sequenced by immunoSEQ multiplex PCR, and TCRdb holds only the in-frame ones, with some missing. The repertoire has about 1.5 million clones, approximately 98% of them found once; the top ten carry roughly 0.45%. The sequenced material came from naive CD4+ T cells sorted from blood. Indicated subset: CD45RA+ positively selected. These receptors originate from a man younger than 40 in good health.

CDR3 protein: CASSPELPLEQYF. The CDR3 DNA reads TGTGCCAGCAGCCCGGAGCTGCCCCTCGAGCAGTACTTC. This chain joins TRBV5-4 and TRBJ2-7; D gene unclear. Germline V gives CDR1 SGHNT, CDR2 YYREEE (reference sequence). There are 13 residues in the CDR3. Trimming stripped 4 bases from V and 6 bases from J, with 14 bases between.

V is TRBV6-1 and J is TRBJ2-1, with TRBD1 matching over 9 bases. V shed 4 bases, J shed 6 bases, and the junction held 7 bases outside the gene matches. This CDR3 has 15 amino acids. Looked up from germline, CDR1 is MNHNS and CDR2 is SASEGT. This CDR3 is CASSGRDRVFNEQFF. The CDR3 DNA follows: TGTGCCAGCAGTGGCCGGGACAGGGTTTTCAATGAGCAGTTCTTC.

The V and J genes are TRBV4-1 and TRBJ2-7; 14 bases agree with TRBD2. Germline lookup yields CDR1 MGHRA and CDR2 YSYEKL. With 4 bases clipped from V and 2 bases from J, the junction kept 4 bases outside the gene matches. The CDR3 totals 16 residues. This CDR3 reads CASSPGTSGSAYEQYF. CDR3 sequence (DNA): TGCGCCAGCAGCCCCGGGACTAGCGGGAGCGCCTACGAGCAGTACTTC.

This chain links TRBV6-1 with TRBJ1-5; tentatively, D is TRBD1 (5 bases). Trimming took 0 bases from V and 5 from J, leaving 8 bases between them. CDR1 and CDR2 (germline): MNHNS, SASEGT. This CDR3 has 14 residues. CDR3 nucleotide sequence: TGTGCCAGCAGTGAAGCGGGGCAGGATCAGCCCCAGCATTTT. This gives the protein CASSEAGQDQPQHF.

This chain uses TRBV4-3 with TRBJ2-7, with D tentatively TRBD2 (6 bases). The CDR3 consists of 16 residues. V was cut by 0 bases and J by 4 bases, with 16 bases left in between. CDR1 and CDR2 from the germline V gene are LGHNA and YSLEER. CDR3 region: CASSQDWLAPVYEQYF. The CDR3 nucleotides are TGCGCCAGCAGCCAAGATTGGCTAGCGCCGGTATACGAGCAGTACTTC.

The rearrangement links TRBV5-4 to TRBJ2-2; D is undetermined. Per the germline V gene, CDR1 is SGHNT and CDR2 is YYREEE (reference sequence). Trimming removed 0 bases from V and 6 bases from J, with 9 bases in between. The CDR3 runs to 14 residues. The CDR3 protein is CASSLDSFSGELFF. The DNA of the CDR3 is TGTGCCAGCAGCTTGGATAGCTTTTCCGGGGAGCTGTTTTTT. Based on the CDR3 plus reference TRBV5-4 and TRBJ2-2, the full variable domain is ETGVTQSPTHLIKTRGQQVTLRCSSQSGHNTVSWYQQALGQGPQFIFQYYREEENGRGNFPPRFSGLQFPNYSSELNVNALELDDSALYLCASSLDSFSGELFFGEGSRLTVL.

This chain joins TRBV10-1 and TRBJ2-5; 10 bases map to TRBD1. Germline V lookup: CDR1 WNHNN, CDR2 SYGVQD (reference sequence). V dropped 8 bases and J dropped 4; count of bases not matched to a gene: 4. There are 13 residues in the CDR3. The CDR3, as DNA: TGCGCCAGCGGGGGACAGGGGAGAGAGACCCAGTACTTC. Translation: CASGGQGRETQYF.

The chain recombines TRBV28 with TRBJ1-2; D perhaps matches TRBD1 (6 bases). The CDR3 is 14 residues long. The germline V gene has CDR1 MDHEN and CDR2 SYDVKM. V was trimmed by 4 bases and J by 5 bases, leaving 14 bases between them. The CDR3 DNA reads TGTGCCAGCAGTTCCTTGGGGGGCGCATATGGCTACACCTTC. Residues: CASSSLGGAYGYTF.

V and J are TRBV10-3 and TRBJ2-7, with 10 nucleotides matching TRBD2. The CDR3 is 15 amino acids. Losses at the gene ends were 4 bases for V and 0 bases for J; bases not matched to a gene: 3. Looked up from germline, CDR1 is ENHRY and CDR2 is SYGVKD. The CDR3 DNA reads as TGTGCCATCAGTGGTAGCGGGAGGAGCTCCTACGAGCAGTACTTC. Translated: CAISGSGRSSYEQYF.

This chain links TRBV7-9 with TRBJ2-3; D gene uncertain. The CDR3 runs to 14 residues. Germline values: CDR1 SEHNR, CDR2 FQNEAQ (reference sequence). The germline V and J ends were trimmed by 2 bases and 2 bases, with 8 bases remaining between them. CDR3 loop: CASSLWQDTDTQYF. CDR3 nucleotides: TGTGCCAGCAGCTTATGGCAGGACACAGATACGCAGTATTTT.

This chain links TRBV19 with TRBJ2-3, with 7 nucleotides matching TRBD2. Trimming at V came to 11 bases and at J to 4 bases, leaving 6 bases not matched to a gene. CDR1 is LNHDA and CDR2 is SQIVND in the germline V gene (reference sequence). This CDR3 has 12 residues. CDR3 sequence reads: CAVRGGADTQYF. DNA for the CDR3: TGTGCCGTCCGGGGAGGGGCAGATACGCAGTATTTT. Complete variable domain (other parts from reference TRBV19 and TRBJ2-3): DGGITQSPKYLFRKEGQNVTLSCEQNLNHDAMYWYRQDPGQGLRLIYYSQIVNDFQKGDIAEGYSVSREKKESFPLTVTSAQKNPTAFYLCAVRGGADTQYFGPGTRLTVL.

CDR3 nucleotide sequence: TGTGCCAGCAGTGAAGGTCTAGGCCCAGATACGCAGTATTTT. This gives the protein CASSEGLGPDTQYF. The chain joins TRBV6-1 to TRBJ2-3; D is ambiguous. Trimming removed 1 base from V and 4 bases from J, with 9 bases in between. From germline, CDR1 is MNHNS and CDR2 SASEGT. The CDR3 covers 14 residues.

V usage is TRBV4-2 and J usage is TRBJ2-7; TRBD2 agrees at 12 bases. Germline loops: CDR1 LGHNA, CDR2 YNFKEQ. CDR3 length: 20 amino acids. V lost 3 bases, J lost 0 bases, and 15 bases stayed unmatched. CDR3 amino acids: CASSQYPRASGRASSYEQYF. As DNA, the CDR3 is TGTGCCAGCAGCCAGTACCCTCGGGCTAGCGGGAGGGCCAGCTCCTACGAGCAGTACTTC.